This record concerns one T cell receptor beta chain sequence. These data come from a study of blood T cells in healthy people across ages. Study-level background: The template switching approach captured approximately one barcoded beta molecule for every two T cells.

CDR1 is WNHNN, CDR2 SYGVQD, per germline (reference sequence). The CDR3 consists of 13 residues. The V end was cut by 8 bases, the J end by 4 bases, with 14 bases between. It was with a sample-barcoded 5' primer and a J-beta primer mix that a second PCR of about 6 to 12 cycles was run. TCRdb independently ran MiXCR on the 5' RACE reads; one entry per CDR3 protein. The sample yields 730,000 or so distinct CDR3 sequences, roughly two fifths seen once. The chain joins TRBV10-1 to TRBJ2-5; perhaps D is TRBD1 or TRBD2 (5 bases each). The specimen was blood. The TCR originated in a woman aged 60-75 years in good health. This CDR3 reads CASGDGLRETQYF. CDR3 nucleotide sequence: TGCGCCAGCGGGGACGGTCTTCGAGAGACCCAGTACTTC.